This T cell receptor beta chain came from a study of T cell changes during pregnancy in multiple sclerosis. Libraries were prepared by immunoSEQ multiplex PCR; TCRdb keeps only in-frame clonotypes and omits some of them. Of approximately 32,000 clones detected, about 93% appear once; the ten largest clones hold roughly 0.4%. The CDR3 consists of 14 residues. CDR1 is GTSNPN, CDR2 SVGIG, per germline (reference sequence). With V trimmed by 2 bases and J by 5 bases, 5 bases remained unmatched. Sequencing was performed on CD4+ T cells from peripheral blood mononuclear cells, taken in the second trimester of pregnancy. V usage is TRBV30 and J usage is TRBJ2-1; 8 bases are a match to TRBD2. The clonotype originates from a female donor with multiple sclerosis, enrolled in a pregnancy study. This CDR3 is CAWSLGRGNNEQFF. CDR3 nucleotide sequence: TGTGCCTGGAGTCTCGGGAGGGGTAACAATGAGCAGTTCTTC.